This T cell receptor (beta chain) was obtained from a study of T cells in Graves' hyperthyroidism and ophthalmopathy. Regions amplified from RNA transcripts were the TCR beta CDR3 regions. Initially, a first-round RT-PCR of the TCR CDR3 employed the HTBI primer set. TCRdb redid the calling of the multiplex PCR reads with MiXCR, one entry per CDR3 protein. Of about 160,000 distinct CDR3 sequences in the sample, over 7.5% were seen once. At least ten counts were recorded for this clonotype. V lost 5 bases and J 2 bases, leaving 8 bases between the germline ends. This CDR3 comprises 13 residues. The source is a woman younger than 35 with Graves' hyperthyroidism that later progressed to Graves' ophthalmopathy. V is TRBV12-3 or TRBV12-4 and J is TRBJ2-3; D not resolved. Sequenced input: blood. CDR3 amino acids: CASSVGFTDTQYF. Written as DNA, the CDR3 is TGTGCCAGCAGTGTTGGGTTCACAGATACGCAGTATTTT.